The 31 T cell receptor beta chains in this list originate from one sample, sequenced in a study of Graves' ophthalmopathy and Graves' hyperthyroidism. CDR3 regions of TCR beta were amplified from RNA transcripts. First-round RT-PCR employed HTBI primers, with a second-round multiplex PCR after it. TCRdb used MiXCR to reprocess the multiplex PCR reads, holding one entry per CDR3 protein. This sample has approximately 540,000 distinct CDR3 sequences, with approximately 35% found just once. The source material was peripheral blood or thyroid tissue (not recorded which). These receptors originate from an adult man with Graves' hyperthyroidism.

Many counts were recorded for this clonotype. The rearrangement links TRBV29-1 to TRBJ1-2; 9 nucleotides match TRBD1. Germline values: CDR1 SQVTM, CDR2 ANQGSEA. CDR3 length: 16 amino acids. Trimming cost V 5 bases and J 3 bases; bases outside gene matches: 13. DNA of the CDR3: TGCAGCGTTCCACCGGGACAGGGATCGAGTTACTATGGCTACACCTTC. Protein: CSVPPGQGSSYYGYTF. Filled out from reference TRBV29-1 and TRBJ1-2, the complete variable domain reads SAVISQKPSRDICQRGTSLTIQCQVDSQVTMMFWYRQQPGQSLTLIATANQGSEATYESGFVIDKFPISRPNLTFSTLTVSNMSPEDSSIYLCSVPPGQGSSYYGYTFGSGTRLTVV.

This chain connects TRBV19 to TRBJ2-1, with D unclear. The germline V gene has CDR1 LNHDA and CDR2 SQIVND (reference sequence). The CDR3 runs 15 residues. V shed 4 bases and J shed 4 bases, with 14 bases lying between them. The CDR3 DNA reads as TGTGCCAGTAGTACGCGACCACTAACTTACAATGAGCAGTTCTTC. Translating gives CASSTRPLTYNEQFF.

This clonotype occurred many times. This chain uses TRBV5-8 with TRBJ1-2; no definite D call. V lost 5 bases and J lost 4, with 12 bases in between. CDR3 length: 13 amino acids. In germline, CDR1 is SGHTS, CDR2 YDEGEE. The CDR3 spells CASSTPGGYGYTF. CDR3 DNA: TGTGCCAGCAGTACTCCAGGAGGCTATGGCTACACCTTC.

This clonotype was seen a handful of times. The rearrangement uses TRBV28 and TRBJ1-5; no clear D. The germline V and J ends were trimmed by 2 bases and 0 bases, with 11 bases remaining between them. Germline-derived CDR1 and CDR2 are MDHEN and SYDVKM. The CDR3 spans 16 residues. CDR3 sequence (DNA): TGTGCCAGCAGTTTAGTTAAGTTCCATAGCAATCAGCCCCAGCATTTT. Amino acids: CASSLVKFHSNQPQHF.

In its sample, this clonotype was seen a few times. V is TRBV7-6 and J is TRBJ2-3; D is uncertain. Germline V gives CDR1 SGHVS, CDR2 FNYEAQ. CDR3 length equals 15 residues. With 1 base removed from V and 0 bases from J, the gap between germline ends came to 8 bases. CDR3 protein: CASSLGLGSTDTQYF. The DNA of the CDR3 is TGTGCCAGCAGCTTAGGCCTAGGGAGCACAGATACGCAGTATTTT.

The V call is TRBV6-5, the J call TRBJ1-1, with a weak D call TRBD1 (6 bases). Trimming took 0 bases from V and 4 from J, leaving 15 bases between them. CDR1 and CDR2 (germline): MNHEY, SVGAGI. The length of the CDR3 is 16 residues. The CDR3 nucleotides are TGTGCCAGCAGTTACTCCAGGACAGTGCGTCGCACTGAAGCTTTCTTT. This translates into CASSYSRTVRRTEAFF.

The table lists this clonotype with many counts. Written as DNA, the CDR3 is TGTGCCACCAGCACCCTTGGGGACAGCCCTACTGACGAGCAGTACTTC. Translation: CATSTLGDSPTDEQYF. This chain uses TRBV15 with TRBJ2-7; 7 bases match TRBD1. Germline CDR1 LNHNV, CDR2 YYDKDF (reference sequence). The CDR3 spans 16 residues. Trimming took 4 bases from V and 5 from J; bases not matched to a gene: 14.

This chain links TRBV30 with TRBJ2-5, with D perhaps TRBD2 (7 bases). V was cut by 0 bases and J by 4 bases, with 12 bases left in between. The CDR3 runs to 14 residues. Germline CDR1 is GTSNPN and CDR2 is SVGIG (reference sequence). The CDR3 region has the DNA TGTGCCTGGAGTGTAGTGGGGGGGCGAGAGACCCAGTACTTC. Translated, it gives CAWSVVGGRETQYF.

This clonotype was counted many times. This chain uses TRBV10-3 with TRBJ1-5, with TRBD1 matching 8 bases. The trim removed 5 bases at V and 7 bases at J, leaving 4 bases unmatched. The CDR3 runs to 13 residues. Germline CDR1 and CDR2: ENHRY and SYGVKD. The CDR3 is CAISTTGEQPQHF. DNA for the CDR3: TGTGCCATCAGTACGACAGGGGAGCAGCCCCAGCATTTT.

This clonotype was detected only a few times. This chain joins TRBV7-9 and TRBJ2-1; no clear D. V shed 2 bases and J shed 7 bases, with 12 bases lying between them. The CDR3 contains 14 residues. Germline CDR1 SEHNR, CDR2 FQNEAQ (reference sequence). CDR3 nucleotide sequence: TGTGCCAGCAGCTTAAGTCCCCCCGCGAATGAGCAGTTCTTC. It translates to CASSLSPPANEQFF.

The V and J genes are TRBV5-1 and TRBJ1-1; 9 nucleotides match TRBD1. The CDR3 loop spans 14 amino acids. The ends lost 4 bases at V and 3 bases at J; junction bases unmatched: 4. Looked up from germline, CDR1 is SGHRS and CDR2 is YFSETQ. CDR3 DNA sequence: TGCGCCAGCAGCAAGGACAGGGGTGACACTGAAGCTTTCTTT. It translates to CASSKDRGDTEAFF.

The sample holds many counts of this clonotype. The gene calls are TRBV20-1 and TRBJ1-5; TRBD1 matches at 7 bases. The V and J ends lost 6 bases and 5 bases, in that order; junction bases with no gene match: 16. This CDR3 spans 16 amino acids. Germline CDR1 and CDR2: DFQATT and SNEGSKA (reference sequence). CDR3 in amino acids: CSAEGQAAVRDQPQHF. The CDR3 DNA sequence: TGCAGTGCGGAAGGACAGGCCGCAGTTCGGGATCAGCCCCAGCATTTT.

V gene TRBV28 combines with J gene TRBJ1-5, with D possibly matching TRBD1 (6 bases). Between the trimmed V and J ends, which lost 9 bases and 1 base, there was a span of 25 bases. CDR3 length equals 18 residues. Per the germline V gene, CDR1 is MDHEN and CDR2 is SYDVKM. The CDR3 coding sequence is TGTGCCAGTAGTACCGTGCAGGGGCTAGTGGGGAGCAATCAGCCCCAGCATTTT. It specifies CASSTVQGLVGSNQPQHF.

About this clonotype itself: At one of its ends the junction is not consistent with the germline gene, which may arise from a read error. This chain connects TRBV2 to TRBJ1-1; TRBD1 is a possible D gene (6 bases). The CDR3 runs 15 residues. Germline CDR1 reads SNHLY; CDR2 reads FYNNEI. This CDR3 is CAGSEPFLQGLEAFF. CDR3 nucleotides: TGTGCCGGCAGTGAGCCGTTTCTACAGGGCCTTGAAGCTTTCTTT.

The rearrangement joins TRBV15 to TRBJ2-5, with TRBD1 matching over 7 bases. CDR3 length equals 17 residues. V was clipped by 0 bases and J by 0 bases; unmatched bases: 7. The V gene's germline CDR1 is LNHNV and CDR2 YYDKDF (reference sequence). The CDR3 DNA sequence: TGTGCCACCAGCAGAGACCCACAGGGGAGTTACCAAGAGACCCAGTACTTC. As protein: CATSRDPQGSYQETQYF.

The chain uses TRBV7-9 and TRBJ2-5; 8 positions agree with TRBD1. Germline CDR1 reads SEHNR; CDR2 reads FQNEAQ (reference sequence). The CDR3 covers 14 residues. Losses at the gene ends were 4 bases for V and 4 bases for J; bases not matched to a gene: 5. This CDR3 reads CASSSPGQGETQYF. In nucleotides, the CDR3 is TGTGCCAGCAGCTCCCCCGGACAGGGAGAGACCCAGTACTTC.

This clonotype has only one observation. The chain joins TRBV7-2 to TRBJ2-5; the D gene is possibly TRBD2 (6 bases). Trimming stripped 5 bases from V and 14 bases from J, with 21 bases between. The CDR3 is made up of 13 amino acids. Germline CDR1 reads SGHTA; CDR2 reads FQGNSA. CDR3: CASSLGRAVTSYF. CDR3 DNA: TGTGCCAGCAGCCTTGGGCGGGCAGTCACTAGCTACTTC.

This clonotype has ten or more counts. The J gene is TRBJ1-1, the V gene TRBV29-1; the match to TRBD1 covers 9 bases. CDR3 length equals 18 residues. Germline CDR1 SQVTM, CDR2 ANQGSEA. After removal of 1 base from V and 4 bases from J, the junction contained 16 bases not matched to a gene. CDR3 loop: CSVEVLSNRGQGGTEAFF. CDR3 DNA: TGCAGCGTTGAAGTATTATCAAACAGGGGGCAAGGCGGCACTGAAGCTTTCTTT.

The V and J genes are TRBV2 and TRBJ1-5, with D possibly TRBD1 on 5 matching bases. The CDR3 sequence is 17 residues long. From germline, CDR1 is SNHLY and CDR2 FYNNEI. Trimming removed 8 bases from V and 4 bases from J, with 24 bases in between. The CDR3 here is CASHGDSFGQQNQPQHF. The CDR3 bases are TGTGCCAGCCACGGAGACAGTTTCGGGCAGCAGAATCAGCCCCAGCATTTT. The full variable domain, completed using reference TRBV2 and TRBJ1-5, is EPEVTQTPSHQVTQMGQEVILRCVPISNHLYFYWYRQILGQKVEFLVSFYNNEISEKSEIFDDQFSVERPDGSNFTLKIRSTKLEDSAMYFCASHGDSFGQQNQPQHFGDGTRLSIL.

The V and J genes are TRBV28 and TRBJ1-2; 11 bases align to TRBD1. The CDR3 covers 14 residues. Losses at the gene ends were 6 bases for V and 7 bases for J; bases not matched to a gene: 7. The germline V gene has CDR1 MDHEN and CDR2 SYDVKM. The CDR3 loop reads CASSARTGGSGYTF. For the CDR3, the DNA is TGTGCCAGCAGCGCTCGGACAGGGGGCTCTGGCTACACCTTC.

This clonotype showed up just a few times. The J gene is TRBJ2-7, the V gene TRBV12-3 or TRBV12-4; 10 bases match TRBD2. This CDR3 is 13 amino acids long. J gave up 4 bases and V 6 bases, and 3 bases lay outside the gene matches. This chain's CDR3 is CASRLAGTYEQYF. DNA of the CDR3: TGTGCCAGCAGACTAGCGGGGACTTACGAGCAGTACTTC.

The genes are TRBV29-1 and TRBJ2-5; the D gene could be TRBD1 or TRBD2 (5 bases each). Germline assignment: CDR1 SQVTM and CDR2 ANQGSEA. The ends were cut back, 6 bases at V and 0 bases at J, with 5 bases in the middle. This CDR3 has 11 residues. CDR3 loop: CSVGHQETQYF. The CDR3 DNA follows: TGCAGCGTGGGACACCAAGAGACCCAGTACTTC. Supplemented by reference TRBV29-1 and TRBJ2-5, the full variable domain reads SAVISQKPSRDICQRGTSLTIQCQVDSQVTMMFWYRQQPGQSLTLIATANQGSEATYESGFVIDKFPISRPNLTFSTLTVSNMSPEDSSIYLCSVGHQETQYFGPGTRLLVL.

Many counts were recorded for this clonotype. The chain links TRBV4-1 to TRBJ2-5; possibly TRBD2 for D (6 bases). Germline lookup yields CDR1 MGHRA and CDR2 YSYEKL. The V end lost 1 base, the J end lost 5 bases, and 14 bases lay between the germline ends. The CDR3 runs 15 residues. The CDR3 DNA follows: TGCGCCAGCAGCCAAGTTGGGGGGTTGGGGGAGACCCAGTACTTC. Translating it yields CASSQVGGLGETQYF.

This clonotype was seen repeatedly, ten times or more. The V call is TRBV7-3, the J call TRBJ2-2; TRBD1 matches 8 bases. Germline lookup yields CDR1 SGHTA and CDR2 FQGTGA. V trimming: 5 bases; J trimming: 7 bases; junction bases outside the gene matches: 12. The CDR3 is 16 residues long. DNA for the CDR3: TGTGCCAGCAGCCGACAGGGGAGTTTGATCGGCGGGGAGCTGTTTTTT. It is translated as CASSRQGSLIGGELFF.

The V call is TRBV7-8, the J call TRBJ1-1, with 8 positions matching TRBD1. Germline CDR1 reads SGHVS; CDR2 reads FQNEAQ. This CDR3 comprises 15 residues. V dropped 1 base and J dropped 5; count of bases not matched to a gene: 6. CDR3 nucleotide sequence: TGTGCCAGCAGCTTAGAGGACAGGGCCGGGACTGAAGCTTTCTTT. This translates into CASSLEDRAGTEAFF.

Note on this clonotype: This clone may be a read error of a much larger clone one base away. V is TRBV29-1 and J is TRBJ2-7; D remains unclear. The CDR3 covers 14 residues. Germline CDR1 and CDR2: SQVTM and ANQGSEA. The CDR3 DNA reads TGCGCCTTCCCCCCTCACGGGCCCCACTACGAGCAGTACTTC. Its translation: CAFPPHGPHYEQYF.

Only one count was recorded for this clonotype. For the CDR3, the DNA is TGTGCCAGCAGTTTAGCGGTTGTGGGGGATGAGTCACCCCTCCACTTT. This sequence encodes CASSLAVVGDESPLHF. The chain recombines TRBV12-3 or TRBV12-4 with TRBJ1-6; perhaps TRBD1 as D (5 bases). This CDR3 has 16 amino acids. With 0 bases removed from V and 10 bases from J, the gap between germline ends came to 16 bases.

The chain carries TRBV20-1 and TRBJ1-4, with D hard to call. Germline CDR1 DFQATT, CDR2 SNEGSKA (reference sequence). The ends were cut back, 5 bases at V and 8 bases at J, with 15 bases in the middle. The CDR3 spans 13 residues. The CDR3, as DNA: TGCAGTGCTCGCGAACCCCTCGGCGAAAAACTGTTTTTT. This codes for CSAREPLGEKLFF.

V gene TRBV28 combines with J gene TRBJ1-1, with a possible D match to TRBD1 (5 bases). The V end lost 7 bases, the J end lost 7 bases, and 16 bases lay between the germline ends. The CDR3 is 13 amino acids. Germline V gene lookup returns CDR1 MDHEN and CDR2 SYDVKM. Written as DNA, the CDR3 is TGTGCCAGCACAGGGCTGTCTTCATATGAAGCTTTCTTT. It is translated as CASTGLSSYEAFF.

This clonotype came up many times. V gene TRBV5-4 combines with J gene TRBJ1-6, with D possibly TRBD1 on 6 matching bases. V lost 5 bases to trimming and J lost 0 bases, with 12 bases between them. Germline V CDR1 and CDR2: SGHNT, YYREEE (reference sequence). The CDR3 has 16 residues. CDR3 protein: CASSRTGSSYNSPLHF. DNA of the CDR3: TGTGCCAGCAGTCGTACAGGGAGCTCCTATAATTCACCCCTCCACTTT.

The V gene is TRBV7-9, the J gene TRBJ1-1, with D possibly matching TRBD1 (6 bases). The CDR3 is made up of 16 amino acids. Trimming shortened V by 5 bases and J by 0 bases, and 16 bases separated the two germline ends. Germline CDR1 is SEHNR and CDR2 is FQNEAQ (reference sequence). The CDR3 nucleotides are TGTGCCAGCAGCCCGAGGACAGTCGCGATGAACACTGAAGCTTTCTTT. Translating it yields CASSPRTVAMNTEAFF.